This TCR beta chain originates from a study of CD8 T cells in ankylosing spondylitis. Study-level points and caveats: Peripheral blood held disease-linked clones only at relatively low frequency, and these were CD8+.

V lost 7 bases to trimming and J lost 0 bases, with 10 bases between them. This CDR3 region has 13 residues. The germline CDR1 and CDR2 sequences are DFQATT and SNEGSKA (reference sequence). Each CDR3 protein is one row after TCRdb ran MiXCR on the 5' RACE reads. The table records about 240,000 distinct CDR3 sequences, about 24% of them present only once. Notes on this clonotype: Antigen unknown.

This TCR was recovered from a male donor with ankylosing spondylitis or in good health (not recorded which). This rearrangement joins TRBV20-1 to TRBJ2-1; a possible D gene is TRBD1 (5 bases). Sequenced input: blood, either unsorted or a sorted T cell fraction (not recorded which). The CDR3 sequence: CSVGESSYNEQFF. The CDR3 nucleotides read TGCAGTGTAGGGGAAAGCTCCTACAATGAGCAGTTCTTC.